This T cell receptor beta chain is drawn from a study of low-dose radiotherapy and immunotherapy resistance in tumors. Study-wide background: Patients of Cohort 1 had 0.5 Gy fractions every 2 weeks, which summed to 6.5 Gy. 1 Gy per fraction was delivered to Cohort 2 every two weeks, for 13 Gy total over 26 weeks. Intravenous administration to patients comprised nivolumab at 240 mg every two weeks and ipilimumab at 1 mg/kg every six weeks.

The CDR3 is 14 amino acids. Germline-derived CDR1 and CDR2 are DFQATT and SNEGSKA (reference sequence). Trimming took 3 bases from V and 6 from J, leaving 15 bases between them. Time point noted: after trial treatment. Treatment denoted: LDRT plus nivolumab, ipilimumab, low-dose cyclophosphamide and aspirin (RACIN trial). The presence of advanced solid tumors lacking tumor-infiltrating lymphocytes characterized eligible patients. Alpha and beta chains were covered, as first-strand cDNA relied on TRAV- and TRBV-specific primers. TCRs were put through around 20 PCR cycles of amplification with Phusion. A constant-region primer and the V-primer adapter served as the primer pair. TCRdb used MiXCR to reprocess the reads, holding one entry per CDR3 protein. In the table there are about 100,000 distinct CDR3 sequences, roughly 20% of which are singletons. This clonotype was detected ten times or more.

This chain uses TRBV20-1 with TRBJ2-1; tentative D call: TRBD1 (6 bases). The source is a male donor with prostate cancer. Sequencing used PBMCs, obtained after low-dose radiotherapy plus immunotherapy. CDR3 DNA sequence: TGCAGTGCTAGTAGCCAGGGGATCGGCAATGAGCAGTTCTTC. This gives the protein CSASSQGIGNEQFF.